This TCR beta chain derives from a study of shared clonotypes between healthy human individuals. The CDR3 extends over 8 amino acids. Trimming cost V 9 bases and J 8 bases, with 4 bases left between them. Germline V gene lookup returns CDR1 MNHEY and CDR2 SMNVEV (reference sequence). Method: immunoSEQ multiplex PCR; TCRdb's copy keeps in-frame clones and lacks some. The profile covers 450,000 to 500,000 clones, with 75% to 85% appearing a single time and over 10% taken by the ten largest. The origin of this receptor is a woman between 40 and 55 years old in good health. Some clones in this sample may be carry-over from other donors' samples. The V gene is TRBV27, the J gene TRBJ1-1, with D unclear. The sequenced material came from PBMCs. The CDR3 reads CARTEAFF. CDR3 nucleotide sequence: TGTGCCAGGACGGAAGCTTTCTTT.